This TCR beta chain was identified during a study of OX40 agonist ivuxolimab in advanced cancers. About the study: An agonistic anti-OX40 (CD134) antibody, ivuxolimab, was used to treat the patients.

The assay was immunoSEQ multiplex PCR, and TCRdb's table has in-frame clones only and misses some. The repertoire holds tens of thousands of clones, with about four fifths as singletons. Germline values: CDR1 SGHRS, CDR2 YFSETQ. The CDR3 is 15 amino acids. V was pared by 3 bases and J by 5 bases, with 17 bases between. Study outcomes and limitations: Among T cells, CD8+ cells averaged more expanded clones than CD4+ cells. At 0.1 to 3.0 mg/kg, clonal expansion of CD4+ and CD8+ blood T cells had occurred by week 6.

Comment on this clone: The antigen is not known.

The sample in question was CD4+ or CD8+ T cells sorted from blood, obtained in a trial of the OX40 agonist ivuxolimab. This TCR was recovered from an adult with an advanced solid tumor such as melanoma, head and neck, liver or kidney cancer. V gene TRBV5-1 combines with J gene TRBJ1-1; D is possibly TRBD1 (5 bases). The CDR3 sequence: CASSSLGLGDTEAFF. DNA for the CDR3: TGCGCCAGCAGCTCCTTAGGACTAGGGGATACTGAAGCTTTCTTT.